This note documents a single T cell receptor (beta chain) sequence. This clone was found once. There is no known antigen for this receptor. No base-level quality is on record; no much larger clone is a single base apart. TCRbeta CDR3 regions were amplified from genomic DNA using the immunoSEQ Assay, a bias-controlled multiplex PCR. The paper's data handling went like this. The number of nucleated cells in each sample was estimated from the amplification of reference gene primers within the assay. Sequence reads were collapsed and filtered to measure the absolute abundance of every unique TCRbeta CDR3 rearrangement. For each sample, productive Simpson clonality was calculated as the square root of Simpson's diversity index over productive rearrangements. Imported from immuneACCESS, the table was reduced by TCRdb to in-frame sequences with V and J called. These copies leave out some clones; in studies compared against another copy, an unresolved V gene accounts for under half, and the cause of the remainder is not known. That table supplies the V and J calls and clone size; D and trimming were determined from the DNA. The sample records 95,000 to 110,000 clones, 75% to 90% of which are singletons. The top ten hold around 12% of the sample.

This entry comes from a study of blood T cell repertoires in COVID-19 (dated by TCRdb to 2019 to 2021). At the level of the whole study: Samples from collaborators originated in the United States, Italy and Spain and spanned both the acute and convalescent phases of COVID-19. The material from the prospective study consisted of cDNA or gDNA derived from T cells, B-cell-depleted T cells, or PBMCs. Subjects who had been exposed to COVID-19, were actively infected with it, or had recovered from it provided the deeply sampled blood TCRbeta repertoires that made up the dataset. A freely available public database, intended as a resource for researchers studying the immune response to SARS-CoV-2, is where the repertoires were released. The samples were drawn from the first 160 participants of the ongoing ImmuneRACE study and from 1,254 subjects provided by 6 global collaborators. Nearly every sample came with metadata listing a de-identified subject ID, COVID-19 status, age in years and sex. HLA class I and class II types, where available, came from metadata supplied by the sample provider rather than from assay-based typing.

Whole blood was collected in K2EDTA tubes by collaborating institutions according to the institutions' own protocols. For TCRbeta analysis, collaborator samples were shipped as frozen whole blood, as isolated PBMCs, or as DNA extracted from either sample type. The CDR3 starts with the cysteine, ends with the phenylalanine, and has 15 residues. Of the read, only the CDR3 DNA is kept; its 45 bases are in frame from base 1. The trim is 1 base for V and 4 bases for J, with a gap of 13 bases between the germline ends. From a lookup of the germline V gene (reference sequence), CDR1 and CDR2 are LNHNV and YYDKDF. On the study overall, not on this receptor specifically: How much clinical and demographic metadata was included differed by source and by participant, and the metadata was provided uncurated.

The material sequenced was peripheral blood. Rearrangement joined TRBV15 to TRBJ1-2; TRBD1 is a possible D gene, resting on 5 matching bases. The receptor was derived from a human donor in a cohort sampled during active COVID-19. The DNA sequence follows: TGTGCCACCAGCAGAGGCGGGACTCATCCCTATGGCTACACCTTC. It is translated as CATSRGGTHPYGYTF.